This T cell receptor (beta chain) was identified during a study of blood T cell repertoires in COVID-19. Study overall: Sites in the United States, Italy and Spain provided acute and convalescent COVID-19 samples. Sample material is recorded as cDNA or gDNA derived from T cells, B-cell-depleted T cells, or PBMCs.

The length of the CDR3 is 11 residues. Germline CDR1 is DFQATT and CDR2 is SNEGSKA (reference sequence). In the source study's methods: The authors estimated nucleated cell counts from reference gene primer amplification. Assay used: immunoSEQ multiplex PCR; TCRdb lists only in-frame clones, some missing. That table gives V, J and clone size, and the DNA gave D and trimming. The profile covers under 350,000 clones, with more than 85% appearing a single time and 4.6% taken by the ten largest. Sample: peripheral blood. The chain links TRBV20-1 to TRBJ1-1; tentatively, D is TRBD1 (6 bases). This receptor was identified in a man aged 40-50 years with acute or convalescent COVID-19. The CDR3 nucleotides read TGCAGGCTAGGGGCAGGGGCTTTGGCCTTCTTT. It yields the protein CRLGAGALAFF.